The 30 T cell receptor beta chains presented below share a single source sample, sequenced in a study of early T cells in non-severe SARS-CoV-2 infection. One entry per CDR3 protein results from TCRdb running MiXCR on the 5' RACE reads. The sample carries about 110,000 distinct CDR3 sequences, roughly an eighth recorded once. Sequences were obtained from whole blood. The source is an adult who was a healthcare worker with PCR-confirmed SARS-CoV-2 infection or an uninfected control (not recorded which).

This sequence joins TRBV20-1 and TRBJ1-5; tentative D call: TRBD1 (6 bases). The germline V gene has CDR1 DFQATT and CDR2 SNEGSKA (reference sequence). Trimming pared 0 bases from V and 5 bases from J, leaving 8 bases between. The CDR3 is 13 amino acids. CDR3 DNA sequence: TGCAGTGCTAGAGATACAGGGCATCAGCCCCAGCATTTT. Protein sequence: CSARDTGHQPQHF.

This clonotype was observed at least ten times. The chain is built from TRBV28 and TRBJ2-4; 9 bases line up with TRBD1. V shed 5 bases and J 4 bases; nucleotides not matched to a gene: 3. The CDR3 length is 14 residues. Germline V gene sequence: CDR1 MDHEN, CDR2 SYDVKM. The CDR3 region is CASSRQGVKNIQYF. The CDR3 coding sequence is TGTGCCAGCAGTCGACAGGGGGTAAAAAACATTCAGTACTTC.

This clonotype was counted ten times or more. The chain employs TRBV20-1 and TRBJ2-3, with a weak D call TRBD2 (6 bases). Germline CDR1 and CDR2: DFQATT and SNEGSKA (reference sequence). This CDR3 is 14 amino acids long. Between the trimmed V and J ends, which lost 3 bases and 1 base, there was a span of 11 bases. The CDR3 sequence is CSASLPSGTDTQYF. Here the CDR3 DNA reads TGCAGTGCTAGTCTGCCTAGCGGCACAGATACGCAGTATTTT.

This clonotype showed up just a few times. The chain recombines TRBV9 with TRBJ2-7; D possibly corresponds to TRBD1 (5 bases). V lost 3 bases, J lost 2 bases, and 12 bases lay in between. The germline V gene has CDR1 SGDLS and CDR2 YYNGEE. The CDR3 contains 14 residues. The CDR3 DNA is TGTGCCAGCAGCGCTTGGGGCTCTCCCTACGAGCAGTACTTC. Residues: CASSAWGSPYEQYF. Full variable domain (remainder filled in from reference TRBV9 and TRBJ2-7): DSGVTQTPKHLITATGQRVTLRCSPRSGDLSVYWYQQSLDQGLQFLIQYYNGEERAKGNILERFSAQQFPDLHSELNLSSLELGDSALYFCASSAWGSPYEQYFGPGTRLTVT.

This clonotype was picked up one time. This chain joins TRBV27 and TRBJ1-6; D is ambiguous. Trimming removed 6 bases from V and 9 bases from J, with 27 bases in between. This CDR3 contains 18 residues. Germline V gene lookup returns CDR1 MNHEY and CDR2 SMNVEV (reference sequence). CDR3: CASSPTPPGRLKGSPLHF. The CDR3 DNA is TGTGCCAGCAGCCCGACCCCCCCCGGACGATTAAAGGGTTCACCCCTCCACTTT.

This clonotype was seen a few times. This chain links TRBV14 with TRBJ2-7; TRBD1 matches 8 bases. The germline V gene has CDR1 SGHDN and CDR2 FVKESK. This CDR3 has 14 amino acids. Trimming cost V 4 bases and J 4 bases; bases outside gene matches: 6. CDR3 amino acids: CASSRARGPYEQYF. The CDR3 DNA sequence: TGTGCCAGCAGCCGTGCCAGGGGGCCTTACGAGCAGTACTTC.

This clonotype has just a few counts. The rearrangement uses TRBV14 and TRBJ2-3, with D unclear. Germline V gene data show CDR1 as SGHDN and CDR2 as FVKESK. V was shortened by 1 base and J by 0 bases, with 5 bases between the two germline ends. The CDR3 covers 14 residues. The DNA of the CDR3 is TGTGCCAGCAGCCAAGTATCCAGCACAGATACGCAGTATTTT. The encoded protein is CASSQVSSTDTQYF.

This clonotype appeared many times. V usage is TRBV7-3 and J usage is TRBJ2-3, with 11 nucleotides matching TRBD2. J lost 4 bases, V lost 4 bases, and 4 bases had no gene match. Germline V lookup: CDR1 SGHTA, CDR2 FQGTGA. The CDR3 consists of 15 residues. The DNA for the CDR3 is TGTGCCAGCAGCTATAGCGGGAGGGCCGCAGATACGCAGTATTTT. This translates into CASSYSGRAADTQYF.

There are a few counts of this clonotype. This chain connects TRBV28 to TRBJ1-1; D possibly corresponds to TRBD1 (5 bases). Germline CDR1 is MDHEN and CDR2 is SYDVKM. The CDR3 spans 15 residues. The germline V and J ends were trimmed by 4 bases and 0 bases, with 12 bases remaining between them. The CDR3 DNA is TGTGCCAGCAGTTCACACGGGACGGTGAACACTGAAGCTTTCTTT. Amino acid sequence: CASSSHGTVNTEAFF.

The sample holds many counts of this clonotype. This chain joins TRBV14 and TRBJ1-1, with 9 bases identical to TRBD1. Germline lookup yields CDR1 SGHDN and CDR2 FVKESK. V lost 0 bases and J lost 4; bases outside the gene matches: 18. This CDR3 spans 20 amino acids. The CDR3 protein is CASSQEAPGTGTLLGTEAFF. As DNA, the CDR3 is TGTGCCAGCAGCCAAGAAGCTCCCGGGACAGGGACTCTTTTAGGCACTGAAGCTTTCTTT. The full variable domain, rest sourced from reference TRBV14 and TRBJ1-1, is EAGVTQFPSHSVIEKGQTVTLRCDPISGHDNLYWYRRVMGKEIKFLLHFVKESKQDESGMPNNRFLAERTGGTYSTLKVQPAELEDSGVYFCASSQEAPGTGTLLGTEAFFGQGTRLTVV.

This clonotype was detected only a few times. This chain uses TRBV7-8 with TRBJ2-3; 14 nucleotides agree with TRBD2. The CDR3 consists of 17 residues. The trim removed 0 bases at V and 8 bases at J, leaving 7 bases unmatched. Per the germline V gene, CDR1 is SGHVS and CDR2 is FQNEAQ. Written as DNA, the CDR3 is TGTGCCAGCAGCTTAGCGACTAGCGGGAGGGGGGGAGGTACGCAGTATTTT. This codes for CASSLATSGRGGGTQYF.

This clonotype was detected a few times. The V call is TRBV4-1, the J call TRBJ2-3, with a possible D match to TRBD2 (7 bases). The CDR3 sequence is 16 residues long. Germline V gene lookup returns CDR1 MGHRA and CDR2 YSYEKL. V lost 0 bases and J lost 2, with 12 bases in between. The CDR3 sequence is CASSQEAGGLTDTQYF. Written as DNA, the CDR3 is TGCGCCAGCAGCCAAGAGGCCGGGGGGCTCACAGATACGCAGTATTTT.

This clonotype was counted only a few times. The chain uses TRBV20-1 and TRBJ2-1, with 11 bases that match TRBD2. The CDR3 spans 15 residues. With 5 bases clipped from V and 8 bases from J, the junction kept 11 bases outside the gene matches. Germline V gene data show CDR1 as DFQATT and CDR2 as SNEGSKA (reference sequence). As DNA, the CDR3 is TGCAGTGCTCCATCCACTAGCGGGGGAGGCTATGAGCAGTTCTTC. Translated: CSAPSTSGGGYEQFF.

This chain links TRBV11-2 with TRBJ2-5, with TRBD1 as a possible D gene (5 bases). CDR3 length: 14 amino acids. From germline, CDR1 is SGHAT and CDR2 FQNNGV. The V gene lost 2 bases and the J gene lost 1 base, with 8 bases spanning the gap. The CDR3 here is CASSLKGSQETQYF. The CDR3 region has the DNA TGTGCCAGCAGCTTAAAGGGGTCCCAAGAGACCCAGTACTTC.

This clonotype was counted only a few times. The genes are TRBV6-2 or TRBV6-3 and TRBJ1-3; TRBD1 is a possible D gene (6 bases). The V end was cut by 2 bases, the J end by 4 bases, with 6 bases between. The CDR3 contains 13 residues. Germline-derived CDR1 and CDR2 are MNHEY and SVGEGT. The CDR3 protein is CASSYDRGNTIYF. In nucleotides, the CDR3 is TGTGCCAGCAGTTACGACAGGGGAAACACCATATATTTT.

This clonotype came up many times. The rearrangement links TRBV28 to TRBJ1-5; D is possibly TRBD1 (5 bases). In germline, CDR1 is MDHEN, CDR2 SYDVKM. V lost 5 bases and J 0 bases, leaving 17 bases between the germline ends. The CDR3 sequence is 17 residues long. The CDR3 is CASSPPPRVRSNQPQHF. The CDR3 coding sequence is TGTGCCAGCAGTCCGCCGCCCAGGGTTCGTAGCAATCAGCCCCAGCATTTT.

In its sample, this clonotype was seen many times. The chain uses TRBV27 and TRBJ2-7; D is possibly TRBD2 (6 bases). This CDR3 spans 14 amino acids. Germline values: CDR1 MNHEY, CDR2 SMNVEV (reference sequence). Trimming removed 1 base at V and 6 bases at J, with 13 bases between. The CDR3 sequence: CASSLLEGVGEQYF. CDR3 DNA sequence: TGTGCCAGCAGTTTATTGGAGGGAGTGGGCGAGCAGTACTTC.

The rearrangement uses TRBV27 and TRBJ2-1, with 9 bases matching TRBD1. Germline-derived CDR1 and CDR2 are MNHEY and SMNVEV (reference sequence). The CDR3 runs 13 residues. V shed 5 bases and J 10 bases; nucleotides not matched to a gene: 6. The CDR3 spells CASSLLQGAEQFF. The CDR3, as DNA: TGTGCCAGCAGTCTACTACAGGGGGCGGAGCAGTTCTTC.

This clonotype was seen more than once but under ten times. CDR3 DNA: TGTGCCAGCAGTTCCGCGGGAATAAATGAGCAGTTCTTC. The encoded protein is CASSSAGINEQFF. The chain is built from TRBV28 and TRBJ2-1; D possibly corresponds to TRBD2 (6 bases). There are 13 residues in the CDR3. Germline V gene data show CDR1 as MDHEN and CDR2 as SYDVKM. Trimming left V 4 bases short and J 7 bases short, with 11 bases between.

This clonotype was detected ten times or more. This rearrangement joins TRBV11-2 to TRBJ1-4, with D hard to call. The germline gives CDR1 SGHAT, CDR2 FQNNGV. The CDR3 contains 16 residues. The V end lost 5 bases, the J end lost 4 bases, and 17 bases lay between the germline ends. The CDR3 here is CASSRRRAAFNEKLFF. The CDR3 DNA follows: TGTGCCAGCAGCCGCAGAAGGGCAGCCTTTAATGAAAAACTGTTTTTT.

This clonotype has more than one count but fewer than ten. The chain is built from TRBV6-6 and TRBJ1-5, with TRBD1 matching over 8 bases. V lost 7 bases to trimming and J lost 6 bases; unmatched junction nucleotides: 11. Germline V CDR1 and CDR2: MNHNY, SVGAGI (reference sequence). This CDR3 region has 15 residues. The CDR3 region is CASNKTLTGGQPQHF. CDR3 nucleotide sequence: TGTGCCAGCAACAAAACCCTCACAGGGGGTCAGCCCCAGCATTTT.

This clonotype has a handful of counts. The V and J genes are TRBV3-1 and TRBJ2-1, with 11 bases matching TRBD2. Germline V gene data show CDR1 as LGHDT and CDR2 as YNNKEL (reference sequence). J lost 7 bases, V lost 4 bases, and 9 bases had no gene match. This CDR3 has 16 amino acids. In nucleotides, the CDR3 is TGTGCCAGCAGCCCATTAGCGGGGGGGCCTATGAATGAGCAGTTCTTC. Its protein product is CASSPLAGGPMNEQFF.

The chain has TRBV27 and TRBJ2-7, with 8 bases lining up with TRBD1. The germline V gene encodes CDR1 MNHEY and CDR2 SMNVEV (reference sequence). The CDR3 extends over 14 amino acids. V trimming: 0 bases; J trimming: 2 bases; junction bases outside the gene matches: 0. The CDR3 spells CASSLSRGPYEQYF. For the CDR3, the DNA is TGTGCCAGCAGTTTATCCAGGGGGCCCTACGAGCAGTACTTC.

At least ten counts were recorded for this clonotype. V usage is TRBV24-1 and J usage is TRBJ1-5, with 8 bases aligning to TRBD1. Trimming removed 5 bases from V and 5 bases from J; junction bases left unmatched: 13. The germline V gene encodes CDR1 KGHDR and CDR2 SFDVKD. This CDR3 comprises 17 residues. The CDR3, as DNA: TGTGCCACCAGTGGGGAAGGAACTACACAGGGGGATCAGCCCCAGCATTTT. Protein product: CATSGEGTTQGDQPQHF.

This clonotype has at least ten counts. This rearrangement joins TRBV29-1 to TRBJ2-6, with a possible D match to TRBD1 (6 bases). From germline, CDR1 is SQVTM and CDR2 ANQGSEA. The length of the CDR3 is 15 residues. Trimming pared 7 bases from V and 0 bases from J, leaving 13 bases between. CDR3 residues: CSALQGRSGANVLTF. The CDR3 coding sequence is TGCAGCGCCCTACAGGGTCGCTCTGGGGCCAACGTCCTGACTTTC. The entire variable domain, with the rest obtained from reference TRBV29-1 and TRBJ2-6, is as follows: SAVISQKPSRDICQRGTSLTIQCQVDSQVTMMFWYRQQPGQSLTLIATANQGSEATYESGFVIDKFPISRPNLTFSTLTVSNMSPEDSSIYLCSALQGRSGANVLTFGAGSRLTVL.

The sample holds a few counts of this clonotype. The chain recombines TRBV20-1 with TRBJ2-7; no definite D call. The CDR3 length is 11 residues. The germline V and J ends were trimmed by 6 bases and 12 bases, with 18 bases remaining between them. Germline CDR1 reads DFQATT; CDR2 reads SNEGSKA (reference sequence). The CDR3, as DNA: TGCAGTGCCGGGTCCCTTGGTCTGGGGTACTTC. The encoded protein is CSAGSLGLGYF.

V is TRBV6-1 and J is TRBJ2-7; perhaps D is TRBD1 or TRBD2 (5 bases each). This CDR3 is 15 amino acids long. Germline CDR1 reads MNHNS; CDR2 reads SASEGT. The V end was cut by 6 bases, the J end by 2 bases, with 17 bases between. Here the CDR3 DNA reads TGTGCCAGCAGGAGGTCGGCAGGGAGTCCCTACGAGCAGTACTTC. It encodes CASRRSAGSPYEQYF.

This chain joins TRBV7-9 and TRBJ2-4, with D hard to call. Germline V gives CDR1 SEHNR, CDR2 FQNEAQ (reference sequence). The CDR3 is made up of 14 amino acids. Trimming cost V 8 bases and J 2 bases, with 13 bases left between them. The CDR3 coding sequence is TGTGCCAGCGCTCCGTCGGGTTCCAAAAACATTCAGTACTTC. It codes for CASAPSGSKNIQYF. Looking up the rest from reference TRBV7-9 and TRBJ2-4 gives the full variable domain: DTGVSQNPRHKITKRGQNVTFRCDPISEHNRLYWYRQTLGQGPEFLTYFQNEAQLEKSRLLSDRFSAERPKGSFSTLEIQRTEQGDSAMYLCASAPSGSKNIQYFGAGTRLSVL.

This clonotype was picked up a small number of times. The V gene is TRBV7-9, the J gene TRBJ2-7; no definite D call. Trimming removed 5 bases at V and 7 bases at J, with 12 bases between. The CDR3 covers 12 residues. Per the germline V gene, CDR1 is SEHNR and CDR2 is FQNEAQ (reference sequence). For the CDR3, the DNA is TGTGCCAGCAGCCCACACTTGGGGGAGCAGTACTTC. This translates into CASSPHLGEQYF.

This clonotype was observed at least ten times. The rearrangement links TRBV29-1 to TRBJ2-2, with 9 bases that match TRBD1. V gave up 5 bases and J gave up 0 bases; unmatched junction bases: 4. CDR3 length equals 15 residues. CDR1 SQVTM and CDR2 ANQGSEA come from the germline V gene. In DNA form, the CDR3 reads TGCAGCGTTCCAACAGGGGGCTCGAACACCGGGGAGCTGTTTTTT. Translated: CSVPTGGSNTGELFF.